The 26 T cell receptor beta chains presented below share a single source sample, sequenced in a study of breast tumors, draining lymph nodes, adjacent tissues. Samples came from axillary lymph nodes draining the breast cancer. TCRdb itself ran the multiplex PCR reads through MiXCR, one entry per CDR3 protein. In the table there are about 230,000 distinct CDR3 sequences, approximately 31% of which are singletons. The specimen sequenced was axillary lymph node tissue. These receptors were collected from a female donor with breast cancer. Some clones in this sample may be carry-over from other donors' samples.

At least ten counts were recorded for this clonotype. One base away lies a much larger clone, so this may be a sequencing read error. The conserved phenylalanine or tryptophan is not found at the CDR3 terminus, so this likely reflects a read error. This sequence joins TRBV7-9 and TRBJ2-5, with no clear D. The ends were cut back, 5 bases at V and 5 bases at J, with 15 bases in the middle. The CDR3 sequence is 14 residues long. Germline CDR1 is SEHNR and CDR2 is FQNEAQ (reference sequence). In nucleotides, the CDR3 is TGTGCCAGCAGCCCCCGAGGAGTCCGGGAGACCCAGTACCTC. Encoded protein: CASSPRGVRETQYL.

The rearrangement joins TRBV6-6 to TRBJ2-1, with 9 positions matching TRBD1. Germline trimming cut 4 bases from V and 7 bases from J; bases unmatched to any gene: 8. The CDR3 sequence is 15 residues long. The germline V gene has CDR1 MNHNY and CDR2 SVGAGI (reference sequence). CDR3 bases: TGTGCCAGCAGTTCTTTCGACAGGGGGGCAAATGAGCAGTTCTTC. Amino acids: CASSSFDRGANEQFF.

This clonotype has ten or more counts. At one end, the junction sequence differs from germline, possibly due to a read error. The chain recombines TRBV20-1 with TRBJ2-3; TRBD2 matches at 8 bases. Germline-derived CDR1 and CDR2 are DFQATT and SNEGSKA (reference sequence). The CDR3 is made up of 12 amino acids. The CDR3 sequence is CSARTSRDTQYF. The DNA of the CDR3 is TGCAGTGCTCGGACTAGCAGAGATACGCAGTATTTT.

To note about this clonotype: No conserved phenylalanine or tryptophan ends this CDR3, so it is likely a read error. V is TRBV19 and J is TRBJ2-1; TRBD2 matches 10 bases. Germline loops: CDR1 LNHDA, CDR2 SQIVND (reference sequence). The CDR3 has 16 amino acids. V shed 5 bases and J 4 bases; nucleotides not matched to a gene: 8. CDR3 nucleotide sequence: TGTGCCAGTAGTCTTCGGCTAGCGGGAGAATACAATGAGCAGTTCTCC. Translating it yields CASSLRLAGEYNEQFS.

This clonotype was observed a few times. A much bigger clone sits one base away, suggesting this may be a read error. The chain joins TRBV3-1 to TRBJ1-2; D gene unclear. CDR1 and CDR2 from the germline V gene are LGHDT and YNNKEL (reference sequence). V lost 1 base, J lost 9 bases, and 9 bases lay in between. The CDR3 has 12 residues. DNA for the CDR3: TGTGCCAGCAGCCAAGGCCCGGCAAGCTACACCTTC. This gives the protein CASSQGPASYTF.

This clonotype was detected ten times or more. V is TRBV6-4 and J is TRBJ2-6, with D perhaps TRBD2 (5 bases). V dropped 6 bases and J dropped 0 bases, with 9 bases sitting between them. Germline loops: CDR1 MRHNA, CDR2 SNTAGT. The CDR3 is made up of 15 amino acids. CDR3 sequence (DNA): TGTGCCAGCAGCTACGGAGGCTCTGGGGCCAACGTCCTGACTTTC. Encoded protein: CASSYGGSGANVLTF.

The chain couples TRBV18 to TRBJ1-1; TRBD1 is a possible D gene (5 bases). The V end was cut by 0 bases, the J end by 5 bases, with 16 bases between. CDR1 and CDR2 (germline): KGHSH, LQKENI. This CDR3 is 16 amino acids long. The CDR3 DNA is TGTGCCAGCTCACCACCGGTGCGGGGGGGAGGAACTGAAGCTTTCTTT. Protein product: CASSPPVRGGGTEAFF.

In this sample, this clonotype turned up many times. This chain joins TRBV20-1 and TRBJ2-5, with D unresolved. The germline CDR1 and CDR2 sequences are DFQATT and SNEGSKA (reference sequence). Trimming removed 5 bases at V and 7 bases at J, with 14 bases between. The CDR3 is 12 amino acids. This chain's CDR3 is CSADGPPATQYF. CDR3 bases: TGCAGTGCTGATGGGCCCCCGGCGACCCAGTACTTC.

This clonotype showed up just a few times. One base away lies a much larger clone, so this may be a sequencing read error. The chain joins TRBV6-5 to TRBJ1-3; tentatively, D is TRBD1 (5 bases). The CDR3 runs 16 residues. Germline V lookup: CDR1 MNHEY, CDR2 SVGAGI. V was shortened by 2 bases and J by 0 bases, with 11 bases between the two germline ends. Written as DNA, the CDR3 is TGTGCCAGCAGTTACGGGGACGCCTACTCTGGAAACACCATATATTTT. Translated: CASSYGDAYSGNTIYF.

This clonotype occurred once. The J gene is TRBJ1-1, the V gene TRBV28; D remains ambiguous. The V gene lost 5 bases and the J gene lost 6 bases, with 10 bases spanning the gap. The CDR3 consists of 12 residues. The germline gives CDR1 MDHEN, CDR2 SYDVKM. The CDR3, as DNA: TGTGCCAGCAGTCCATATGGCGCTGAAGCTTTCTTT. Amino acids: CASSPYGAEAFF.

This chain connects TRBV2 to TRBJ2-1; perhaps TRBD1 as D (5 bases). Germline V CDR1 and CDR2: SNHLY, FYNNEI. This CDR3 spans 16 amino acids. The germline V and J ends were trimmed by 3 bases and 3 bases, with 15 bases remaining between them. CDR3 residues: CASSEARGGNYNEQFF. The CDR3 DNA follows: TGTGCCAGCAGTGAGGCAAGGGGCGGAAACTACAATGAGCAGTTCTTC.

Only a few counts were recorded for this clonotype. The rearrangement joins TRBV2 to TRBJ1-1, with a weak D call TRBD1 (5 bases). V lost 10 bases, J lost 1 base, and 10 bases lay in between. Germline V gives CDR1 SNHLY, CDR2 FYNNEI. The CDR3 totals 12 residues. The DNA of the CDR3 is TGTGCCATACTTACAGGGAACACTGAAGCTTTCTTT. This gives the protein CAILTGNTEAFF.

The chain combines TRBV7-2 with TRBJ2-2; D is uncertain. The germline V gene encodes CDR1 SGHTA and CDR2 FQGNSA. V lost 4 bases and J lost 1, with 1 base in between. The CDR3 extends over 12 amino acids. The CDR3 DNA reads TGTGCCAGCAGCTGGAACACCGGGGAGCTGTTTTTT. Its protein is CASSWNTGELFF.

The J gene is TRBJ1-6, the V gene TRBV20-1; no reliable D call. CDR3 length equals 13 residues. Trimming removed 1 base from V and 0 bases from J, with 1 base in between. Germline V lookup: CDR1 DFQATT, CDR2 SNEGSKA (reference sequence). CDR3 residues: CSARASYNSPLHF. The DNA for the CDR3 is TGCAGTGCTAGAGCCTCCTATAATTCACCCCTCCACTTT.

This clonotype appeared a single time. The chain is built from TRBV5-6 and TRBJ2-1, with 8 positions matching TRBD2. Germline values: CDR1 SGHDT, CDR2 YYEEEE. The CDR3 spans 15 residues. The V and J ends lost 1 base and 12 bases, in that order; junction bases with no gene match: 12. The CDR3 DNA reads as TGTGCCAGCAGCTTGACTAGCGGTCCCACAGATACGCAGTTCTTC. It codes for CASSLTSGPTDTQFF.

Notes on this clonotype: No DNA is shown, since the ends of the CDR3 on it are uncertain; the CDR3 is the one TCRdb lists. The chain couples TRBV24-1 to TRBJ1-4; the D call in the table, TRBD1, was not verified against the DNA. The CDR3 spans 24 amino acids, including both terminal residues. Germline CDR1 and CDR2: KGHDR and SFDVKD. Here the CDR3 reads CATSDAPQGANEQFFGPGNEKLFF.

The rearrangement uses TRBV6-2 or TRBV6-3 and TRBJ2-2, with 10 bases fitting TRBD2. CDR3 length: 19 residues. The junction had 12 bases not matched to a gene; V was cut back by 5 bases and J by 0 bases. Germline CDR1 MNHEY, CDR2 SVGEGT. CDR3 nucleotides: TGTGCCAGCAGTCACCCGAAAGATGGACTAGCGGCGAACACCGGGGAGCTGTTTTTT. Translated: CASSHPKDGLAANTGELFF.

In its sample, this clonotype was seen many times. The rearrangement uses TRBV15 and TRBJ1-5, with 11 bases lining up with TRBD1. The trim removed 3 bases at V and 7 bases at J, leaving 5 bases unmatched. The CDR3 is 15 residues long. Looked up from germline, CDR1 is LNHNV and CDR2 is YYDKDF (reference sequence). The CDR3 spells CATSSRTGGRQPQHF. For the CDR3, the DNA is TGTGCCACCAGCAGCCGGACAGGGGGCAGGCAGCCCCAGCATTTT.

Note on this clonotype: At one boundary the junction diverges from the germline segment, which might be a read error. The chain is built from TRBV28 and TRBJ1-3; no clear D. Germline lookup yields CDR1 MDHEN and CDR2 SYDVKM. There are 18 residues in the CDR3. CDR3 nucleotide sequence: TGTGCCGGCAGTTTATTATTACCCTCGGTTTCAACTGGAAACACCATATATTTT. It yields the protein CAGSLLLPSVSTGNTIYF. The full variable domain, its missing parts supplied by reference TRBV28 and TRBJ1-3, is DVKVTQSSRYLVKRTGEKVFLECVQDMDHENMFWYRQDPGLGLRLIYFSYDVKMKEKGDIPEGYSVSREKKERFSLILESASTNQTSMYLCAGSLLLPSVSTGNTIYFGEGSWLTVV.

On this clonotype: This may be a read error: a much more frequent sequence differs by one nucleotide. The chain employs TRBV2 and TRBJ1-6; D is uncertain. The V end lost 2 bases, the J end lost 12 bases, and 14 bases lay between the germline ends. Germline assignment: CDR1 SNHLY and CDR2 FYNNEI. CDR3 length: 14 residues. In DNA, the CDR3 is TGTGCCAGCAGTGAATGGGTCAAGGATTTACCCCTCCACTTT. The encoded protein is CASSEWVKDLPLHF.

This rearrangement joins TRBV30 to TRBJ2-6, with 7 bases fitting TRBD1. The ends lost 2 bases at V and 0 bases at J; junction bases unmatched: 1. CDR1 is GTSNPN and CDR2 is SVGIG in the germline V gene (reference sequence). The CDR3 runs 15 residues. CDR3 sequence reads: CAWSRGPSGANVLTF. The CDR3 nucleotides read TGTGCCTGGAGTAGGGGGCCCTCTGGGGCCAACGTCCTGACTTTC.

In its sample, this clonotype was seen many times. This rearrangement joins TRBV5-1 to TRBJ1-3; D is unclear. The CDR3 runs to 13 residues. V was trimmed by 5 bases and J by 4 bases, leaving 10 bases between them. In germline, CDR1 is SGHRS, CDR2 YFSETQ. The DNA for the CDR3 is TGCGCCAGCAGGTTCTCGTCGGGAAACACCATATATTTT. Protein product: CASRFSSGNTIYF.

The sample holds a few counts of this clonotype. J is TRBJ1-1 and V is TRBV12-3 or TRBV12-4, with D perhaps TRBD1 (6 bases). Trimming removed 6 bases at V and 1 base at J, with 12 bases between. The CDR3 consists of 14 residues. This CDR3 reads CASSQRTENTEAFF. In nucleotides, the CDR3 is TGTGCCAGCAGCCAAAGGACAGAGAACACTGAAGCTTTCTTT.

The chain has TRBV2 and TRBJ2-7; possible D gene TRBD2, 5 bases. Deletions cut 6 bases from V and 5 bases from J, with 20 bases between. CDR1 and CDR2 (germline): SNHLY, FYNNEI. The CDR3 loop spans 15 amino acids. CDR3 DNA: TGTGCCAGCAGCTTAACTGGGCAGACCGGGGACGAGCAGTACTTC. Protein: CASSLTGQTGDEQYF.

This clonotype has a count of ten or more. The genes are TRBV15 and TRBJ1-5; D is undetermined. Trimming shortened V by 1 base and J by 6 bases, and 10 bases separated the two germline ends. CDR1 LNHNV and CDR2 YYDKDF come from the germline V gene (reference sequence). The CDR3 totals 14 residues. The CDR3 is CATSRAETGQPQHF. CDR3 DNA sequence: TGTGCCACCAGCAGAGCGGAGACTGGTCAGCCCCAGCATTTT.

This clonotype has a count of ten or more. This sequence joins TRBV7-9 and TRBJ1-2; D possibly corresponds to TRBD1 (6 bases). Germline CDR1 SEHNR, CDR2 FQNEAQ (reference sequence). V lost 5 bases, J lost 8 bases, and 9 bases lay in between. The CDR3 is 11 residues long. The CDR3 DNA is TGTGCCAGCAGCGCCGGGACAGGCTACACCTTC. It yields the protein CASSAGTGYTF.